A single sample is the source of the 16 T cell receptor beta chains below, sequenced in a study of PD-L1 blockade in urothelial cancer. The sample's time point: peripheral blood 6 weeks after treatment start. TCRdb's table, derived via immunoSEQ multiplex PCR, lists solely in-frame clones and lacks some. In the table there are nearly 45,000 clones, roughly 82% of which are singletons. Here the sequenced sample was PBMCs, taken around atezolizumab (anti-PD-L1) treatment. These receptors all stem from a man in his sixties with urothelial cancer.

V is TRBV5-4 and J is TRBJ2-7; 10 bases align to TRBD1. V dropped 5 bases and J dropped 6; count of bases not matched to a gene: 5. This CDR3 region has 13 residues. Germline loops: CDR1 SGHNT, CDR2 YYREEE (reference sequence). Here the CDR3 reads CASRKDRGGEQYF. The CDR3 DNA sequence: TGTGCCAGCAGAAAGGACAGGGGGGGCGAGCAGTACTTC.

The genes are TRBV9 and TRBJ2-3, with 8 bases that match TRBD1. V was pared by 4 bases and J by 3 bases, with 7 bases of the junction left unmatched. The CDR3 totals 15 residues. From germline, CDR1 is SGDLS and CDR2 YYNGEE. The CDR3 is CASSFPGGSTDTQYF. CDR3 in DNA: TGTGCCAGCAGCTTCCCAGGGGGCTCGACAGATACGCAGTATTTT. The complete variable domain, with remaining parts taken from reference TRBV9 and TRBJ2-3, reads DSGVTQTPKHLITATGQRVTLRCSPRSGDLSVYWYQQSLDQGLQFLIQYYNGEERAKGNILERFSAQQFPDLHSELNLSSLELGDSALYFCASSFPGGSTDTQYFGPGTRLTVL.

The CDR3 protein is CAIRGTSGKQNNEQFF. The CDR3 DNA is TGTGCCATCAGGGGGACTAGCGGGAAACAAAACAATGAGCAGTTCTTC. The rearrangement links TRBV10-3 to TRBJ2-1, with 13 bases fitting TRBD2. This CDR3 region has 16 residues. Germline CDR1 ENHRY, CDR2 SYGVKD. With V trimmed by 6 bases and J by 5 bases, 7 bases remained unmatched.

This chain connects TRBV7-9 to TRBJ2-3, with D possibly matching TRBD2 (6 bases). This CDR3 is built from 17 residues. Germline CDR1 reads SEHNR; CDR2 reads FQNEAQ (reference sequence). Trimming removed 1 base at V and 2 bases at J, with 16 bases between. The CDR3 DNA is TGTGCCAGCAGCTTAGGGTCGGCCGGACTATCCACAGATACGCAGTATTTT. Residues: CASSLGSAGLSTDTQYF. Based on the CDR3 plus reference TRBV7-9 and TRBJ2-3, the full variable domain is DTGVSQNPRHKITKRGQNVTFRCDPISEHNRLYWYRQTLGQGPEFLTYFQNEAQLEKSRLLSDRFSAERPKGSFSTLEIQRTEQGDSAMYLCASSLGSAGLSTDTQYFGPGTRLTVL.

This chain links TRBV7-2 with TRBJ2-7; 8 nucleotides agree with TRBD1. The germline CDR1 and CDR2 sequences are SGHTA and FQGNSA. V dropped 5 bases and J dropped 1; count of bases not matched to a gene: 10. The CDR3 totals 16 residues. The DNA for the CDR3 is TGTGCCAGCAGCCCAGGACAGGGAGCAGTATCCTACGAGCAGTACTTC. Its translation is CASSPGQGAVSYEQYF.

J is TRBJ1-5 and V is TRBV23-1; 8 bases line up with TRBD1. TRBV23-1 is labeled an ORF, and its function is uncertain. The length of the CDR3 is 15 residues. The ends lost 2 bases at V and 4 bases at J; junction bases unmatched: 4. The DNA for the CDR3 is TGCGCCAGCAGTCAAGGGCAGGGGGCGAATCAGCCCCAGCATTTT. Amino acid sequence: CASSQGQGANQPQHF.

V usage is TRBV11-2 and J usage is TRBJ1-5; no clear D gene. The CDR3 is 15 residues long. V was shortened by 3 bases and J by 1 base, with 10 bases between the two germline ends. Germline V gene data show CDR1 as SGHAT and CDR2 as FQNNGV. The CDR3 here is CASSFNSGSNQPQHF. In DNA form, the CDR3 reads TGTGCCAGCAGCTTCAACTCGGGGAGCAATCAGCCCCAGCATTTT.

CDR3 sequence reads: CASSLGSTLSYEQYF. For the CDR3, the DNA is TGTGCCAGCAGCTTAGGAAGTACTCTCTCCTACGAGCAGTACTTC. The rearrangement links TRBV7-9 to TRBJ2-7; D call uncertain. Germline V gene lookup returns CDR1 SEHNR and CDR2 FQNEAQ (reference sequence). V shed 1 base and J shed 0 bases, with 10 bases lying between them. This CDR3 has 15 amino acids.

The chain has TRBV5-4 and TRBJ2-1, with TRBD2 identical over 12 bases. CDR1 is SGHNT, CDR2 YYREEE, per germline (reference sequence). The trim removed 0 bases at V and 2 bases at J, leaving 3 bases unmatched. This CDR3 region has 17 residues. CDR3 residues: CASSLETSGSAYNEQFF. The CDR3 DNA is TGTGCCAGCAGCTTGGAGACTAGCGGGAGTGCCTACAATGAGCAGTTCTTC.

V and J are TRBV29-1 and TRBJ2-7, with TRBD1 identical over 7 bases. Germline lookup yields CDR1 SQVTM and CDR2 ANQGSEA. This CDR3 has 12 amino acids. V lost 4 bases, J lost 6 bases, and 6 bases stayed unmatched. This CDR3 reads CSVGLGQTEQYF. In DNA, the CDR3 is TGCAGCGTTGGATTGGGACAGACCGAGCAGTACTTC.

V usage is TRBV4-2 and J usage is TRBJ1-1; no definite D call. The germline CDR1 and CDR2 sequences are LGHNA and YNFKEQ. Trimming pared 0 bases from V and 7 bases from J, leaving 15 bases between. This CDR3 is built from 15 residues. This CDR3 reads CASSQDANVRIEAFF. For the CDR3, the DNA is TGTGCCAGCAGCCAAGATGCGAACGTACGTATTGAAGCTTTCTTT.

The chain links TRBV5-1 to TRBJ2-1, with 7 nucleotides matching TRBD2. V lost 0 bases to trimming and J lost 5 bases; unmatched junction nucleotides: 8. The CDR3 has 16 amino acids. Per germline, CDR1 SGHRS and CDR2 YFSETQ. CDR3 nucleotide sequence: TGCGCCAGCAGCTTGGGACTAGCCTCGGGTAACAATGAGCAGTTCTTC. Its protein is CASSLGLASGNNEQFF.

This clone was seen just once. This sequence joins TRBV19 and TRBJ1-5, with 9 bases identical to TRBD1. V gave up 4 bases and J gave up 0 bases; unmatched junction bases: 7. There are 17 residues in the CDR3. Germline assignment: CDR1 LNHDA and CDR2 SQIVND (reference sequence). CDR3 bases: TGTGCCAGTAGTACAACTGGGACAGGGTTTAGCAATCAGCCCCAGCATTTT. Protein product: CASSTTGTGFSNQPQHF. The full variable domain, its missing parts supplied by reference TRBV19 and TRBJ1-5, is DGGITQSPKYLFRKEGQNVTLSCEQNLNHDAMYWYRQDPGQGLRLIYYSQIVNDFQKGDIAEGYSVSREKKESFPLTVTSAQKNPTAFYLCASSTTGTGFSNQPQHFGDGTRLSIL.

J is TRBJ1-5 and V is TRBV4-1, with D uncertain. The CDR3 is 15 amino acids. CDR1 MGHRA and CDR2 YSYEKL come from the germline V gene. Trimming took off 0 bases at V and 1 base at J, with 7 bases between the two ends. The CDR3 region has the DNA TGCGCCAGCAGCCAAGAGGTGGAGAGCAATCAGCCCCAGCATTTT. Amino acid sequence: CASSQEVESNQPQHF.

This chain joins TRBV29-1 and TRBJ2-7; D gene unclear. Trimming shortened V by 5 bases and J by 6 bases, and 11 bases separated the two germline ends. The CDR3 sequence is 11 residues long. CDR1 and CDR2 from the germline V gene are SQVTM and ANQGSEA. CDR3 sequence reads: CSVLKLGEQYF. CDR3 nucleotides: TGCAGCGTTCTTAAGCTCGGCGAGCAGTACTTC.

This clone was seen just once. V is TRBV19 and J is TRBJ1-2, with D possibly TRBD1 on 5 matching bases. Trimming pared 9 bases from V and 6 bases from J, leaving 14 bases between. Germline V gives CDR1 LNHDA, CDR2 SQIVND (reference sequence). The CDR3 is made up of 12 amino acids. The CDR3 nucleotides are TGTGCCAGCTCCTATCTAGGGGATGGCTACACCTTC. It encodes CASSYLGDGYTF. The full variable domain, its missing parts supplied by reference TRBV19 and TRBJ1-2, is DGGITQSPKYLFRKEGQNVTLSCEQNLNHDAMYWYRQDPGQGLRLIYYSQIVNDFQKGDIAEGYSVSREKKESFPLTVTSAQKNPTAFYLCASSYLGDGYTFGSGTRLTVV.